This record looks at one T cell receptor beta chain sequence and its context. Its antigen remains unidentified. This record belongs to a study of T cell responses to AZD1222 COVID-19 vaccine. Study information: Doses given second, at about 4 or about 12 weeks, were pooled.

General study findings and limits: Repertoires in all cases were sampled only once the peak T cell response had passed. Donors, mostly white British, included more females; clonal diversity was possibly underestimated. At 160-218 and 743-854, vaccine-associated CD4 TCRs were dominant, and they spanned spike.

The V segment lost 5 bases and the J segment 6 bases; nucleotides outside the gene matches: 7. Germline V gene sequence: CDR1 SGHVS, CDR2 FQNEAQ. This CDR3 region has 13 residues. Some clones are missing from TCRdb's copy, which holds only in-frame ones; the method was immunoSEQ multiplex PCR. This table has 68,000 or so clones, about three quarters appearing once. Sample: peripheral blood, taken on day 0 of AZD1222 vaccination. The chain couples TRBV7-8 to TRBJ2-7, with 7 bases matching TRBD1. This TCR derives from an adult in good health. The CDR3 is CASSTDRVGEQYF. Here the CDR3 DNA reads TGTGCCAGCAGCACCGACAGGGTTGGCGAGCAGTACTTC.